The rows below give T cell receptor beta chains drawn from one sample of a study of blood T cell repertoires in COVID-19. Profiled with immunoSEQ multiplex PCR; TCRdb holds only in-frame clones, not every one. Altogether more than 200,000 clones are present, about nine tenths being singletons, with the ten largest covering around 6%. Sequencing was performed on PBMCs or T cells enriched from blood (not recorded which). The receptors here all came from a woman in her 30s with acute COVID-19. Each CDR3 is given with its conserved first and last residue. D genes are given only for firm matches. Clone size appears in some rows only: once, few, many, or a class for an expanded clone.

.,TRBJ2-4,TRBV6-4,.,CASSDSSRVCSIVAKNIQYF,TGTGCCAGCAGTGACTCGAGCAGGGTATGTTCCATAGTAGCCAAAAACATTCAGTACTTC
.,TRBJ2-6,TRBV27,.,CASSLRVSSGANVLTF,TGTGCCAGCAGTTTGAGGGTATCCTCTGGGGCCAACGTCCTGACTTTC
.,TRBJ1-5,TRBV27,.,CASSFGGAGQPQHF,TGTGCCAGCAGTTTCGGGGGGGCCGGTCAGCCCCAGCATTTT
TRBD2,TRBJ2-1,TRBV6-2/TRBV6-3,.,CASSSVQRGSYNEQFF,TGTGCCAGCAGTAGCGTCCAGCGGGGCTCCTACAATGAGCAGTTCTTC
TRBD2,TRBJ2-7,TRBV2,.,CASTLAGALSYEQYF,TGTGCCAGCACTCTAGCGGGGGCCCTTTCCTACGAGCAGTACTTC
TRBD2,TRBJ2-7,TRBV29-1,.,CSVEEGGSGKSPYF,TGCAGCGTTGAAGAGGGCGGTAGCGGGAAATCGCCGTACTTC
.,TRBJ2-7,TRBV19,.,CASSTTQTYEQYF,TGTGCCAGTAGTACTACTCAAACCTACGAGCAGTACTTC
.,TRBJ1-2,TRBV6-1,few,CASSEITGNYGYTF,TGTGCCAGCAGTGAAATAACGGGGAACTATGGCTACACCTTC
.,TRBJ1-1,TRBV18,.,CASSPGTEAFF,TGTGCCAGCTCACCAGGGACAGAAGCTTTCTTT
TRBD2,TRBJ2-3,TRBV18,.,CASSPLAGGLLNTQYF,TGTGCCAGCTCACCGTTAGCGGGGGGATTACTGAATACGCAGTATTTT
.,TRBJ2-7,TRBV10-1,.,CASSIRSYEQYF,TGCGCCAGCAGTATCAGAAGCTACGAGCAGTACTTC
.,TRBJ1-3,TRBV7-9,.,CASSPVGNTIYF,TGTGCCAGCAGTCCCGTCGGAAACACCATATATTTT
TRBD2,TRBJ2-1,TRBV4-1,.,CASSQESQTSGINEQFF,TGCGCCAGCAGCCAAGAATCGCAGACTAGCGGGATAAATGAGCAGTTCTTC
.,TRBJ2-3,TRBV4-1,.,CASSQGGGADTQYF,TGCGCCAGCAGCCAAGGGGGGGGCGCAGATACGCAGTATTTT
.,TRBJ2-1,TRBV14,.,CASSRGREAEQFF,TGTGCCAGCAGCCGGGGCAGGGAGGCTGAGCAGTTCTTC
.,TRBJ1-2,TRBV28,.,CASSFLQGGDGYTF,TGTGCCAGCAGTTTCCTTCAGGGAGGGGATGGCTACACCTTC
.,TRBJ1-5,TRBV19,.,CASSPTRQAAFQPQHF,TGTGCCAGTAGTCCCACGCGACAGGCCGCGTTTCAGCCCCAGCATTTT
TRBD2,TRBJ2-1,TRBV9,.,CASNVAGAPYNEQFF,TGTGCCAGCAACGTAGCGGGAGCACCCTACAATGAGCAGTTCTTC
.,TRBJ1-1,TRBV7-9,.,CASSLIGLEAFF,TGTGCCAGCAGCTTGATAGGACTTGAAGCTTTCTTT
TRBD2,TRBJ2-1,TRBV5-1,.,CASSETSGSSYNEQFF,TGCGCCAGCAGCGAGACTAGCGGGAGCTCCTACAATGAGCAGTTCTTC
TRBD1,TRBJ2-5,TRBV2,.,CASDRDRGRETQYF,TGTGCCAGCGACCGGGACAGGGGGCGAGAGACCCAGTACTTC
TRBD2,TRBJ2-1,TRBV27,.,CASSSSGRGNEQFF,TGTGCCAGCAGCTCTAGCGGGAGAGGCAATGAGCAGTTCTTC
TRBD2,TRBJ2-1,TRBV3-1/TRBV3-2,once,CASSQGGLAGGYNEQFF,TGTGCCAGCAGCCAAGGCGGTCTAGCGGGGGGATACAATGAGCAGTTCTTC
.,TRBJ1-1,TRBV5-6,.,CASSLWGPWGQVGTEAFF,TGTGCCAGCAGCTTGTGGGGGCCCTGGGGGCAGGTTGGAACTGAAGCTTTCTTT
.,TRBJ1-4,TRBV21-1,.,CASSKRQESTNEKLFF,TGTGCCAGCAGCAAAAGACAGGAATCAACTAATGAAAAACTGTTTTTT
TRBD1,TRBJ2-7,TRBV2,.,CASSPGTGGREQYF,TGTGCCAGCAGTCCCGGGACAGGGGGCCGAGAGCAGTACTTC
TRBD1,TRBJ1-2,TRBV28,.,CASSPQPGGYGYTF,TGTGCCAGCAGTCCCCAACCAGGGGGTTATGGCTACACCTTC
.,TRBJ1-6,TRBV7-9,.,CASSLPRANSPLHF,TGTGCCAGCAGCCTTCCCCGAGCGAATTCACCCCTCCACTTT
.,TRBJ2-7,TRBV5-1,.,CASSLEDVSGAHEQYF,TGCGCCAGCAGCTTGGAGGACGTAAGCGGTGCCCACGAGCAGTACTTC
TRBD1,TRBJ1-4,TRBV7-8,few,CASSLGNRGGEKLFF,TGTGCCAGCAGCTTAGGAAACAGGGGCGGGGAAAAACTGTTTTTT
TRBD2,TRBJ2-1,TRBV11-2,.,CASSLVSGDNIGLF,TGTGCCAGCAGCTTAGTTAGCGGGGACAATATTGGGCTCTTC
.,TRBJ2-3,TRBV7-9,.,CASSLVSITDTQYF,TGTGCCAGCAGCTTAGTGTCAATCACAGATACGCAGTATTTT
.,TRBJ1-1,TRBV19,.,CASSVEQGFPEAFF,TGTGCCAGTAGTGTCGAACAGGGCTTTCCTGAAGCTTTCTTT
TRBD1,TRBJ1-2,TRBV5-1,once,CASSREGQGIYGYTF,TGCGCCAGCAGCAGAGAAGGACAGGGGATCTATGGCTACACCTTC
.,TRBJ2-3,TRBV19,.,CASSIGLHRTDTQYF,TGTGCCAGTAGTATAGGACTTCACCGCACAGATACGCAGTATTTT
.,TRBJ1-2,TRBV5-1,once,CASKGLAANYGYTF,TGCGCCAGCAAAGGACTAGCGGCTAACTATGGCTACACCTTC
.,TRBJ2-1,TRBV16,.,CASSQFRDNEQFF,TGTGCCAGCAGCCAATTCAGGGACAATGAGCAGTTCTTC
TRBD2,TRBJ2-1,TRBV20-1,few,CSASRAKGLAGDTNEQFF,TGCAGTGCTAGTCGGGCTAAGGGGCTAGCGGGAGACACGAATGAGCAGTTCTTC
TRBD2,TRBJ2-7,TRBV5-1,once,CASSLVLAASYEQYF,TGCGCCAGCAGCTTGGTCCTAGCGGCCTCCTACGAGCAGTACTTC
TRBD1,TRBJ2-1,TRBV7-2,.,CASSSRSRTGSDEQFF,TGTGCCAGCAGCTCAAGATCAAGGACAGGGAGCGATGAGCAGTTCTTC